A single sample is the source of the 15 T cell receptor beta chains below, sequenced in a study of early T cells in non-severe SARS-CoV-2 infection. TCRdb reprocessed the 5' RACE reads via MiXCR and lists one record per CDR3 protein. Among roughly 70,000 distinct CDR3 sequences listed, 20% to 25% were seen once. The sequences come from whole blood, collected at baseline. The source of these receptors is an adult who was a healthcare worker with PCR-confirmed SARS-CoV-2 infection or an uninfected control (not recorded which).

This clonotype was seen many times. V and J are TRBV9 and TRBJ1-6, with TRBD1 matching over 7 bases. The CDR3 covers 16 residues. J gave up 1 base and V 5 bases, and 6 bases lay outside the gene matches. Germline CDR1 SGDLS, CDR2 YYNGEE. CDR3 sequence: CASSDREGSYNSPLHF. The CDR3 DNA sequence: TGTGCCAGCAGTGACAGGGAAGGGTCCTATAATTCACCCCTCCACTTT.

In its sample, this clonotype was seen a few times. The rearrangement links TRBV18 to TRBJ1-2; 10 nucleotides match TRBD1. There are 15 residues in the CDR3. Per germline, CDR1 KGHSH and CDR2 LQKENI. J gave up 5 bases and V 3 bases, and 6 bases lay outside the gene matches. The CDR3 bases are TGTGCCAGCTCACCGGGACAGGGGAAGGGTTATGGCTACACCTTC. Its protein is CASSPGQGKGYGYTF. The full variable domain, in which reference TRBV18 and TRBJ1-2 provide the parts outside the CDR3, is NAGVMQNPRHLVRRRGQEARLRCSPMKGHSHVYWYRQLPEEGLKFMVYLQKENIIDESGMPKERFSAEFPKEGPSILRIQQVVRGDSAAYFCASSPGQGKGYGYTFGSGTRLTVV.

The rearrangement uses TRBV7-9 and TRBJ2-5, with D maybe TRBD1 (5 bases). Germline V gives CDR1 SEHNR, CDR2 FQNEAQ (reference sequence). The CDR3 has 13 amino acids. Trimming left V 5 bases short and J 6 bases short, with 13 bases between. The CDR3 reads CASSQGYGKTQYF. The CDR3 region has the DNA TGTGCCAGCAGCCAGGGCTATGGGAAGACCCAGTACTTC.

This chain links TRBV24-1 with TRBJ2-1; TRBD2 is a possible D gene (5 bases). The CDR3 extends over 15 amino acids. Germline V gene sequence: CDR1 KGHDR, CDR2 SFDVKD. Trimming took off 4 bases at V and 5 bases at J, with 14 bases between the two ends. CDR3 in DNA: TGTGCCACCAGTGACACTCAGGAGGCACACAATGAGCAGTTCTTC. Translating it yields CATSDTQEAHNEQFF.

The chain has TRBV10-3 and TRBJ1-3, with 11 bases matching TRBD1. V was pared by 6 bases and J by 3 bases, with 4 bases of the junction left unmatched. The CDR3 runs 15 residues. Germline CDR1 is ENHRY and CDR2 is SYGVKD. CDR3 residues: CAIRGQGANGNTIYF. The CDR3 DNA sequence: TGTGCCATCAGAGGACAGGGGGCTAATGGAAACACCATATATTTT.

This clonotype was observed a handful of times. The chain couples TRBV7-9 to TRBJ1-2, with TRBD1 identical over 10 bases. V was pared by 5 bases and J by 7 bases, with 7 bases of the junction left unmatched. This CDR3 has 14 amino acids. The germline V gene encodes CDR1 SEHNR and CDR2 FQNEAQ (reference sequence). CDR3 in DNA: TGTGCCAGCAGCCATTGGACAGGGGGAAGTGGCTACACCTTC. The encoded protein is CASSHWTGGSGYTF. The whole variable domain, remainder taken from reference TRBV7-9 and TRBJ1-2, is DTGVSQNPRHKITKRGQNVTFRCDPISEHNRLYWYRQTLGQGPEFLTYFQNEAQLEKSRLLSDRFSAERPKGSFSTLEIQRTEQGDSAMYLCASSHWTGGSGYTFGSGTRLTVV.

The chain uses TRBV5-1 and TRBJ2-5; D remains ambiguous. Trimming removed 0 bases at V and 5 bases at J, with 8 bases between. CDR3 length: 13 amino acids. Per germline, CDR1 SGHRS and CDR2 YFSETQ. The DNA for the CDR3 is TGCGCCAGCAGCTTGGCTCAGAGGGAGACCCAGTACTTC. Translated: CASSLAQRETQYF.

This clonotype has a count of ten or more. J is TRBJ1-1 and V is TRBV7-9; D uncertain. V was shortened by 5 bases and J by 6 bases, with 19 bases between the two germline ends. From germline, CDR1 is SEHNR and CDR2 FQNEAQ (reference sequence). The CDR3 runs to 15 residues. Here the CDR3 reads CASSPATRWKAEAFF. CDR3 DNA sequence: TGTGCCAGCAGCCCCGCCACGAGGTGGAAAGCTGAAGCTTTCTTT.

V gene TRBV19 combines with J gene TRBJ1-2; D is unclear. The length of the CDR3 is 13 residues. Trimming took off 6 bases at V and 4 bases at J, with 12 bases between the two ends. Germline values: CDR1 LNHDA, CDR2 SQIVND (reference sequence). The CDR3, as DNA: TGTGCCAGTAGCCGAACAGAGCTCTATGGCTACACCTTC. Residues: CASSRTELYGYTF.

The CDR3 here is CASSLQRGATDTQYF. The DNA of the CDR3 is TGTGCCAGCAGCCTCCAGCGGGGGGCCACAGATACGCAGTATTTT. The gene calls are TRBV7-8 and TRBJ2-3; TRBD2 matches 9 bases. This CDR3 region has 15 residues. Trimming at V came to 5 bases and at J to 2 bases, leaving 5 bases not matched to a gene. The germline gives CDR1 SGHVS, CDR2 FQNEAQ.

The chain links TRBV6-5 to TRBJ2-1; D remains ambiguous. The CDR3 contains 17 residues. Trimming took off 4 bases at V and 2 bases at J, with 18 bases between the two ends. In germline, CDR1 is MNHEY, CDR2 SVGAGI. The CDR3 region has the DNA TGTGCCAGCAGTTCTATCCGCAAGGCTGGCACCTACAATGAGCAGTTCTTC. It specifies CASSSIRKAGTYNEQFF.

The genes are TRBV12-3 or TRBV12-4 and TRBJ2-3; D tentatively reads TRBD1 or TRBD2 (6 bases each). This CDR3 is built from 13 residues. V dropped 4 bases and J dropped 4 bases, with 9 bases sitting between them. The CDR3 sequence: CASSSGGPDTQYF. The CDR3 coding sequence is TGTGCCAGCAGTTCTGGGGGGCCAGATACGCAGTATTTT.

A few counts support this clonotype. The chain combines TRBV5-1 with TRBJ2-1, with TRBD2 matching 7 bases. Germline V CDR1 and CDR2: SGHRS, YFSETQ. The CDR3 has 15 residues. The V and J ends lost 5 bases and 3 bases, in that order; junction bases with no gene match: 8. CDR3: CASRPLASGYNEQFF. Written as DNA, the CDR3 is TGCGCCAGCAGACCGCTTGCTAGCGGCTACAATGAGCAGTTCTTC. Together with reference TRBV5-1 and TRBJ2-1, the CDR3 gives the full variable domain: KAGVTQTPRYLIKTRGQQVTLSCSPISGHRSVSWYQQTPGQGLQFLFEYFSETQRNKGNFPGRFSGRQFSNSRSEMNVSTLELGDSALYLCASRPLASGYNEQFFGPGTRLTVL.

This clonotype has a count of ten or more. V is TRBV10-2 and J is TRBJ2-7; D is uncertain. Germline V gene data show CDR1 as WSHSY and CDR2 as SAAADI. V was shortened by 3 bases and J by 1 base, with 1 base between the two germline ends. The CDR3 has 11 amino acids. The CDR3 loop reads CASSDSYEQYF. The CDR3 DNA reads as TGCGCCAGCAGTGATTCCTACGAGCAGTACTTC.

CDR3 amino acids: CASSHTRDHYEQYF. CDR3 sequence (DNA): TGCGCCAGCAGCCATACCCGGGACCATTACGAGCAGTACTTC. The V call is TRBV4-1, the J call TRBJ2-7; D possibly uses TRBD1 or TRBD2 (5 bases each). Germline CDR1 reads MGHRA; CDR2 reads YSYEKL. V lost 3 bases and J lost 4, with 13 bases in between. This CDR3 has 14 amino acids.